One and the same sample provided the 17 T cell receptor beta chains below, sequenced in a study of shared clonotypes between healthy human individuals. CD45RO negativity and positive selection for CCR7 defined naive CD8 cells, a population that excluded terminally differentiated effector memory CD45RA+ cells. Sequencing was performed with immunoSEQ multiplex PCR; in TCRdb, only in-frame clones are kept and a portion is missing. The sample has more than 500,000 clones, around 96% seen once. The sequenced sample was naive CD8+ T cells sorted from blood. These receptor sequences come from a woman in her 30s in good health.

Remarks on this clone: Other DNA sequences in the sample encode the same CDR3. This chain uses TRBV5-1 with TRBJ1-1; D gene uncertain. Germline V gene sequence: CDR1 SGHRS, CDR2 YFSETQ. V was clipped by 0 bases and J by 1 base, with 4 bases between them. This CDR3 comprises 13 residues. CDR3 sequence reads: CASSLGSNTEAFF. The CDR3 region has the DNA TGCGCCAGCAGCTTGGGATCGAACACTGAAGCTTTCTTT. The variable domain in full, with the rest retrieved from reference TRBV5-1 and TRBJ1-1, is KAGVTQTPRYLIKTRGQQVTLSCSPISGHRSVSWYQQTPGQGLQFLFEYFSETQRNKGNFPGRFSGRQFSNSRSEMNVSTLELGDSALYLCASSLGSNTEAFFGQGTRLTVV.

This chain connects TRBV29-1 to TRBJ2-3; D possibly matches TRBD1 or TRBD2 (6 bases each). The CDR3 spans 14 residues. The V end was cut by 3 bases, the J end by 6 bases, with 16 bases between. The germline V gene has CDR1 SQVTM and CDR2 ANQGSEA. The CDR3 protein is CSVEDIGGGDTQYF. The CDR3 DNA sequence: TGCAGCGTTGAGGACATAGGAGGGGGGGATACGCAGTATTTT.

This sequence joins TRBV27 and TRBJ2-5; a possible D gene is TRBD2 (5 bases). CDR1 and CDR2 (germline): MNHEY, SMNVEV (reference sequence). This CDR3 region has 14 residues. The V gene lost 2 bases and the J gene lost 5 bases, with 12 bases spanning the gap. The CDR3 is CASSLIGSRETQYF. CDR3 DNA sequence: TGTGCCAGCAGTTTAATTGGGAGTCGGGAGACCCAGTACTTC.

This chain links TRBV30 with TRBJ2-1; the match to TRBD1 covers 7 bases. Germline loops: CDR1 GTSNPN, CDR2 SVGIG (reference sequence). Unmatched junction bases numbered 6, after V lost 5 bases and J lost 5 bases. There are 13 residues in the CDR3. Written as DNA, the CDR3 is TGTGCCTGGGGGACAGCGGTTAACAATGAGCAGTTCTTC. This sequence encodes CAWGTAVNNEQFF. The entire variable domain, with the rest obtained from reference TRBV30 and TRBJ2-1, is as follows: SQTIHQWPATLVQPVGSPLSLECTVEGTSNPNLYWYRQAAGRGLQLLFYSVGIGQISSEVPQNLSASRPQDRQFILSSKKLLLSDSGFYLCAWGTAVNNEQFFGPGTRLTVL.

The chain employs TRBV4-2 and TRBJ2-2; possibly TRBD1 or TRBD2 for D (7 bases each). Germline loops: CDR1 LGHNA, CDR2 YNFKEQ. V lost 4 bases to trimming and J lost 5 bases, with 17 bases between them. The CDR3 contains 16 residues. DNA of the CDR3: TGTGCCAGCAGCCCAAACCCCAGGGGGGGAACCGGGGAGCTGTTTTTT. It yields the protein CASSPNPRGGTGELFF.

The chain uses TRBV4-1 and TRBJ1-1; D remains ambiguous. This CDR3 contains 16 residues. Germline assignment: CDR1 MGHRA and CDR2 YSYEKL. Trimming cost V 0 bases and J 1 base, with 12 bases left between them. The CDR3 here is CASSQDDGEGNTEAFF. CDR3 DNA: TGCGCCAGCAGCCAAGATGACGGGGAGGGGAACACTGAAGCTTTCTTT.

J is TRBJ2-5 and V is TRBV23-1; 8 bases match TRBD1. TRBV23-1 counts as an open reading frame of uncertain function. Germline trimming cut 0 bases from V and 6 bases from J; bases unmatched to any gene: 9. The CDR3 is 16 residues long. The DNA for the CDR3 is TGCGCCAGCAGTCAATCAGGGGGACAGGATATCAAGACCCAGTACTTC. Its translation: CASSQSGGQDIKTQYF.

The V and J genes are TRBV7-9 and TRBJ2-2; unclear D gene. Looked up from germline, CDR1 is SEHNR and CDR2 is FQNEAQ (reference sequence). The V and J ends lost 4 bases and 8 bases respectively, with 8 bases between them. The CDR3 sequence is 12 residues long. The CDR3 DNA follows: TGTGCCAGCAGCTCCAGTGCTGGGGAGCTGTTTTTT. Its translation is CASSSSAGELFF.

This chain connects TRBV7-8 to TRBJ1-2; possibly TRBD1 for D (5 bases). The CDR3 runs to 16 residues. The V gene lost 3 bases and the J gene lost 2 bases, with 16 bases spanning the gap. Germline assignment: CDR1 SGHVS and CDR2 FQNEAQ. The CDR3 region is CASSFALTDLNYGYTF. The CDR3, as DNA: TGTGCCAGCAGCTTTGCGTTGACAGACCTCAACTATGGCTACACCTTC. The full variable domain, its missing parts supplied by reference TRBV7-8 and TRBJ1-2, is GAGVSQSPRYKVAKRGQDVALRCDPISGHVSLFWYQQALGQGPEFLTYFQNEAQLDKSGLPSDRFFAERPEGSVSTLKIQRTQQEDSAVYLCASSFALTDLNYGYTFGSGTRLTVV.

This chain connects TRBV10-3 to TRBJ1-1; D is unclear. Trimming removed 2 bases from V and 3 bases from J, with 1 base in between. The CDR3 contains 11 residues. Germline V gene sequence: CDR1 ENHRY, CDR2 SYGVKD. The DNA of the CDR3 is TGTGCCATCAGTGAGGACACTGAAGCTTTCTTT. As protein: CAISEDTEAFF.

This sequence joins TRBV9 and TRBJ2-1; tentatively, D is TRBD1 (5 bases). Germline V gene sequence: CDR1 SGDLS, CDR2 YYNGEE. Deletions cut 0 bases from V and 4 bases from J, with 11 bases between. The CDR3 is made up of 15 amino acids. The DNA for the CDR3 is TGTGCCAGCAGCGTAGTTGGGGCAGAATACAATGAGCAGTTCTTC. Translated, it gives CASSVVGAEYNEQFF.

V is TRBV28 and J is TRBJ2-5, with 7 bases matching TRBD2. CDR3 length: 13 residues. V shed 3 bases and J 4 bases; nucleotides not matched to a gene: 2. CDR1 is MDHEN, CDR2 SYDVKM, per germline. CDR3 sequence (DNA): TGTGCCAGCAGTTTTCCTAGCGGAGAGACCCAGTACTTC. This codes for CASSFPSGETQYF.

The chain couples TRBV2 to TRBJ1-3, with D hard to call. Looked up from germline, CDR1 is SNHLY and CDR2 is FYNNEI. This CDR3 contains 13 residues. V was cut by 9 bases and J by 2 bases, with 11 bases left in between. The CDR3 DNA sequence: TGTGCCAGTCACCAAGAAGCTGGAAACACCATATATTTT. As protein: CASHQEAGNTIYF.

Only one count was recorded for this clone. V usage is TRBV10-2 and J usage is TRBJ2-5; 7 nucleotides match TRBD2. This CDR3 spans 15 amino acids. CDR1 and CDR2 (germline): WSHSY, SAAADI. The V and J ends lost 3 bases and 1 base, in that order; junction bases with no gene match: 5. DNA for the CDR3: TGCGCCAGCAGTGATCTAAGCGGGGTCCAAGAGACCCAGTACTTC. Its translation is CASSDLSGVQETQYF.

The V gene is TRBV29-1, the J gene TRBJ2-7, with D hard to call. The CDR3 spans 12 residues. The V gene lost 2 bases and the J gene lost 2 bases, with 7 bases spanning the gap. Per germline, CDR1 SQVTM and CDR2 ANQGSEA. The CDR3 loop is CSVELPTYEQYF. CDR3 DNA sequence: TGCAGCGTTGAACTACCGACCTACGAGCAGTACTTC.

The V and J genes are TRBV19 and TRBJ2-1; TRBD2 agrees at 12 bases. V lost 10 bases, J lost 4 bases, and 2 bases stayed unmatched. Germline-derived CDR1 and CDR2 are LNHDA and SQIVND (reference sequence). This CDR3 comprises 13 residues. CDR3 amino acids: CATTSGSYNEQFF. Written as DNA, the CDR3 is TGTGCCACGACTAGCGGGAGTTACAATGAGCAGTTCTTC.

The chain combines TRBV2 with TRBJ2-7; TRBD2 matches 8 bases. This CDR3 is 15 amino acids long. Germline assignment: CDR1 SNHLY and CDR2 FYNNEI. V dropped 3 bases and J dropped 2; count of bases not matched to a gene: 6. The DNA of the CDR3 is TGTGCCAGCAGTGACGGGAGGGTAAACCCCTACGAGCAGTACTTC. Protein product: CASSDGRVNPYEQYF.